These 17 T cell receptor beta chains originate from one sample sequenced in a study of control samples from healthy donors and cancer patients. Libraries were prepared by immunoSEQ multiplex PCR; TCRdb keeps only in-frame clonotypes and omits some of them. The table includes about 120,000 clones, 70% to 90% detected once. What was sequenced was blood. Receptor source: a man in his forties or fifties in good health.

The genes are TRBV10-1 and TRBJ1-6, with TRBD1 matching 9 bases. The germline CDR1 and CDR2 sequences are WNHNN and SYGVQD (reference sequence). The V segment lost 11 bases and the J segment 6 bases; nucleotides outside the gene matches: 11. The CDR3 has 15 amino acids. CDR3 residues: CAAAETGGGNSPLHF. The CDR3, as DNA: TGCGCCGCGGCCGAGACAGGGGGAGGTAATTCACCCCTCCACTTT.

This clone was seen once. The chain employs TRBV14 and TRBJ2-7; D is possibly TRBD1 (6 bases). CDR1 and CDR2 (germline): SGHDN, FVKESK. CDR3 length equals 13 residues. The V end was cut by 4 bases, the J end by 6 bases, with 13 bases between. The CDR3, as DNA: TGTGCCAGCAGCCTCGCAGGGGTGGCCGAGCAGTACTTC. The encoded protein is CASSLAGVAEQYF. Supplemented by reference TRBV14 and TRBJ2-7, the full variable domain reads EAGVTQFPSHSVIEKGQTVTLRCDPISGHDNLYWYRRVMGKEIKFLLHFVKESKQDESGMPNNRFLAERTGGTYSTLKVQPAELEDSGVYFCASSLAGVAEQYFGPGTRLTVT.

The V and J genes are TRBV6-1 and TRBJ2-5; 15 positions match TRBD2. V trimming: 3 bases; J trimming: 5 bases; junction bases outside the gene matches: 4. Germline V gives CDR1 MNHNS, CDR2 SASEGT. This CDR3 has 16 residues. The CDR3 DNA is TGTGCCAGCAGTGAGGGACTAGCGGGGGGAGGGGAGACCCAGTACTTC. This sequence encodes CASSEGLAGGGETQYF.

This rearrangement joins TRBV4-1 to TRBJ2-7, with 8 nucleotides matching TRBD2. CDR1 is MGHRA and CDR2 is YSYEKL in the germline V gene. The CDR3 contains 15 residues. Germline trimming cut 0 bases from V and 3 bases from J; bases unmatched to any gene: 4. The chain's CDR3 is CASSQDPSGRYEQYF. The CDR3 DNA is TGCGCCAGCAGCCAAGATCCTAGCGGGCGCTACGAGCAGTACTTC.

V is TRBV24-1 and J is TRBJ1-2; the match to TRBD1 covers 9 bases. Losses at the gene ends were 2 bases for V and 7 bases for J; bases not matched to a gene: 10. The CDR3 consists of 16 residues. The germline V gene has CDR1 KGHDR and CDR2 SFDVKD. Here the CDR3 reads CATSDSNTDRGRGYTF. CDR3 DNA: TGTGCCACCAGTGATTCAAATACGGACAGGGGTCGTGGCTACACCTTC.

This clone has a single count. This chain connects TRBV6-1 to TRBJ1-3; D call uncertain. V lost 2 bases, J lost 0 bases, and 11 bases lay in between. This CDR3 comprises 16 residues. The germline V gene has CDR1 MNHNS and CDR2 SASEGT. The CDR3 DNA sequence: TGTGCCAGCAGTGAATTAGGAACCAACTCTGGAAACACCATATATTTT. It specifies CASSELGTNSGNTIYF.

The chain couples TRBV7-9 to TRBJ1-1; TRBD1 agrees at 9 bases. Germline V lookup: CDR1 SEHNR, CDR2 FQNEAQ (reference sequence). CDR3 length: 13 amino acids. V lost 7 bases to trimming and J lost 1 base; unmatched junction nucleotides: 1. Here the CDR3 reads CASKQGANTEAFF. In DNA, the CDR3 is TGTGCCAGCAAACAGGGGGCGAACACTGAAGCTTTCTTT.

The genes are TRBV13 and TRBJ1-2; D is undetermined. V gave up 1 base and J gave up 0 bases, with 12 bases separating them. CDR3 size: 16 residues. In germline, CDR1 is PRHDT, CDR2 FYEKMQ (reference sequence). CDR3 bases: TGTGCCAGCAGCTTAGCTAGGCAGGAGGCTAACTATGGCTACACCTTC. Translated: CASSLARQEANYGYTF.

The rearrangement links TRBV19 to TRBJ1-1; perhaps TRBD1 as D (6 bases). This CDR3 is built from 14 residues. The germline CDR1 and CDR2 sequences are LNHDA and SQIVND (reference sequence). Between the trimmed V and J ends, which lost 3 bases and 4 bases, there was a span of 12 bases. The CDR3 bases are TGTGCCAGTAGTATGATGGGGGCGGGCACTGAAGCTTTCTTT. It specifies CASSMMGAGTEAFF.

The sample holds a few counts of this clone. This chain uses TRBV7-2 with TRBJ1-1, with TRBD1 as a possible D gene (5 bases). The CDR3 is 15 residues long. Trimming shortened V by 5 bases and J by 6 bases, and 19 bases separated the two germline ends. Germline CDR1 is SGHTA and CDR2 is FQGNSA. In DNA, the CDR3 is TGTGCCAGCAGCCCCCCTGGGGGGTTTATCGCTGAAGCTTTCTTT. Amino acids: CASSPPGGFIAEAFF.

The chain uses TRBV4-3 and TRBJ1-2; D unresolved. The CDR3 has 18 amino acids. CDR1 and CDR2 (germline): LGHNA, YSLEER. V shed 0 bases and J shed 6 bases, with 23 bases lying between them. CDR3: CASSQELTGSYDIDGYTF. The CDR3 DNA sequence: TGCGCCAGCAGCCAAGAACTTACGGGGAGTTACGACATTGATGGCTACACCTTC.

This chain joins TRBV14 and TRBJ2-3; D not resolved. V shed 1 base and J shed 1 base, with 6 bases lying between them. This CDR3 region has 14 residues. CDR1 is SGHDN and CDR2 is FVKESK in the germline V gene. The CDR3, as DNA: TGTGCCAGCAGCCAAGTTCTACGCACAGATACGCAGTATTTT. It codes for CASSQVLRTDTQYF.

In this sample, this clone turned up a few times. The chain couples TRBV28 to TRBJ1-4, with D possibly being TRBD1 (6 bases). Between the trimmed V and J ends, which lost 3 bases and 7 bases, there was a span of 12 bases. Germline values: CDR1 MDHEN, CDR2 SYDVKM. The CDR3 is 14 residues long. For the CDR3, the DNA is TGTGCCAGCAGTTTGATGGGGGCCGGTGAAAAACTGTTTTTT. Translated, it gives CASSLMGAGEKLFF.

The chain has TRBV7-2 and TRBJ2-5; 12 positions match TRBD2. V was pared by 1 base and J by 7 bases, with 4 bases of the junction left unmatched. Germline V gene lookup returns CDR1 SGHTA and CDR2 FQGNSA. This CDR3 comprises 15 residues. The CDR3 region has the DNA TGTGCCAGCAGCTTAGTTGTGACTAGCGGGGGGACCCAGTACTTC. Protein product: CASSLVVTSGGTQYF. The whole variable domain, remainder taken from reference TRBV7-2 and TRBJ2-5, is GAGVSQSPSNKVTEKGKDVELRCDPISGHTALYWYRQSLGQGLEFLIYFQGNSAPDKSGLPSDRFSAERTGGSVSTLTIQRTQQEDSAVYLCASSLVVTSGGTQYFGPGTRLLVL.

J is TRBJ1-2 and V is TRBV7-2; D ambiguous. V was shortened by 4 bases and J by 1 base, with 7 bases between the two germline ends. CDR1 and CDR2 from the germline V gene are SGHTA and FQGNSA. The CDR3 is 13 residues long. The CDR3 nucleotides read TGTGCCAGCAGCTCACAGTATAACTATGGCTACACCTTC. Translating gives CASSSQYNYGYTF.

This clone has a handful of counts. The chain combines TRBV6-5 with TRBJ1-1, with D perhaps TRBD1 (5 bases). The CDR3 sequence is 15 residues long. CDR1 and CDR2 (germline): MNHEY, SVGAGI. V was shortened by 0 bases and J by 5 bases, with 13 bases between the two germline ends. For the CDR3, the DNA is TGTGCCAGCAGTTACTCCGTATGGGGGGAGACTGAAGCTTTCTTT. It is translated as CASSYSVWGETEAFF.

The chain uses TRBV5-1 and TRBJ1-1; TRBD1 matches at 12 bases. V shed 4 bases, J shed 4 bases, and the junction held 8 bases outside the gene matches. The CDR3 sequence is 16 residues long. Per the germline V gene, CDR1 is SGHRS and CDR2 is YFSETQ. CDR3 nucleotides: TGCGCCAGCAGCCCGGGACAGGGGGCTATCGGCACTGAAGCTTTCTTT. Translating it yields CASSPGQGAIGTEAFF.